The 19 T cell receptor beta chains below were found in one sample sequenced in a study of blood T cells in healthy people across ages. Combining a sample-barcoded 5' primer with a J-beta primer mix, a second PCR ran for about 6 to 11 cycles. From the 5' RACE reads, TCRdb called clonotypes with MiXCR, one entry per CDR3 protein. The sample shows more than 800,000 distinct CDR3 sequences, more than 35% of them seen only once. Sequences were obtained from blood. Receptors were obtained from a woman in her sixties or seventies in good health.

This clonotype was seen a handful of times. CDR3 sequence reads: CASSLGGVRNTDTQYF. Written as DNA, the CDR3 is TGTGCCAGCAGTTTAGGAGGTGTTAGGAACACAGATACGCAGTATTTT. The gene calls are TRBV28 and TRBJ2-3, with a tentative D call TRBD2 (5 bases). Germline V gene sequence: CDR1 MDHEN, CDR2 SYDVKM. The CDR3 totals 16 residues. Trimming removed 2 bases at V and 2 bases at J, with 14 bases between.

The chain has TRBV20-1 and TRBJ2-7, with 7 bases identical to TRBD2. Trimming cost V 5 bases and J 4 bases; bases outside gene matches: 8. Germline CDR1 DFQATT, CDR2 SNEGSKA (reference sequence). The CDR3 totals 13 residues. The CDR3 loop reads CSAPSGEGYEQYF. DNA of the CDR3: TGCAGTGCTCCCAGCGGGGAGGGTTACGAGCAGTACTTC.

V is TRBV15 and J is TRBJ1-2; D is possibly TRBD1 (5 bases). The V end lost 0 bases, the J end lost 6 bases, and 14 bases lay between the germline ends. The CDR3 runs to 15 residues. Germline CDR1 LNHNV, CDR2 YYDKDF (reference sequence). The CDR3 coding sequence is TGTGCCACCAGCAGAGATTCGGCAGGGAGGGATGGCTACACCTTC. It is translated as CATSRDSAGRDGYTF.

The chain is built from TRBV12-3 or TRBV12-4 and TRBJ2-7; D might be TRBD1 or TRBD2, each matching 6 bases. The CDR3 is 17 amino acids. Trimming cost V 6 bases and J 4 bases, with 25 bases left between them. DNA for the CDR3: TGTGCCAGCAGACCTACCGCAACAGGGACTCAAATGTACGAGCAGTACTTC. It encodes CASRPTATGTQMYEQYF.

The sample holds a few counts of this clonotype. V usage is TRBV5-1 and J usage is TRBJ2-3; D possibly corresponds to TRBD2 (5 bases). Per germline, CDR1 SGHRS and CDR2 YFSETQ. V lost 0 bases, J lost 2 bases, and 13 bases lay in between. CDR3 length: 16 amino acids. The CDR3 region is CASSLDPRATTDTQYF. For the CDR3, the DNA is TGCGCCAGCAGCTTGGATCCGCGGGCGACCACAGATACGCAGTATTTT.

This clonotype was seen a few times. V is TRBV12-3 or TRBV12-4 and J is TRBJ2-5; maybe TRBD2 (5 bases). This CDR3 contains 15 residues. The V end was cut by 5 bases, the J end by 5 bases, with 18 bases between. The DNA of the CDR3 is TGTGCCAGCAGTCCCCCCGGAGAGGGCCGGGAGACCCAGTACTTC. Residues: CASSPPGEGRETQYF.

A few counts support this clonotype. V is TRBV27 and J is TRBJ2-7; D uncertain. The length of the CDR3 is 16 residues. CDR1 and CDR2 (germline): MNHEY, SMNVEV (reference sequence). V was cut by 1 base and J by 1 base, with 14 bases left in between. The CDR3 DNA follows: TGTGCCAGCAGTTTATATGCTGCCGTCGGGTCCTACGAGCAGTACTTC. This gives the protein CASSLYAAVGSYEQYF.

The chain employs TRBV20-1 and TRBJ2-1, with 9 bases fitting TRBD2. The CDR3 is made up of 15 amino acids. With V trimmed by 1 base and J by 3 bases, 4 bases remained unmatched. Per germline, CDR1 DFQATT and CDR2 SNEGSKA (reference sequence). CDR3 in amino acids: CSARVVLAGYNEQFF. CDR3 nucleotide sequence: TGCAGTGCTAGAGTGGTACTAGCGGGCTACAATGAGCAGTTCTTC.

The chain is built from TRBV6-5 and TRBJ1-4; 9 bases fit TRBD1. CDR1 is MNHEY, CDR2 SVGAGI, per germline. V lost 6 bases, J lost 2 bases, and 7 bases stayed unmatched. This CDR3 is 16 amino acids long. In nucleotides, the CDR3 is TGTGCCAGCAGGCAAAAACAGGGGGCGACTAATGAAAAACTGTTTTTT. As protein: CASRQKQGATNEKLFF.

This CDR3 is CASRGSGATDEQYF. CDR3 coding DNA: TGTGCCAGCAGGGGTAGCGGGGCGACCGACGAGCAGTACTTC. The chain recombines TRBV3-1 with TRBJ2-7, with 8 bases lining up with TRBD2. Germline V gives CDR1 LGHDT, CDR2 YNNKEL (reference sequence). Unmatched junction bases numbered 9, after V lost 6 bases and J lost 5 bases. CDR3 length: 14 residues.

This clonotype has just a few counts. The chain is built from TRBV29-1 and TRBJ1-2; D ambiguous. Germline V gene lookup returns CDR1 SQVTM and CDR2 ANQGSEA. The CDR3 loop spans 12 amino acids. With 6 bases removed from V and 0 bases from J, the gap between germline ends came to 8 bases. The CDR3 nucleotides are TGCAGCGTCACAGTTTCTAACTATGGCTACACCTTC. It yields the protein CSVTVSNYGYTF.

The chain combines TRBV2 with TRBJ1-1; TRBD1 matches at 7 bases. CDR1 and CDR2 from the germline V gene are SNHLY and FYNNEI. The CDR3 covers 13 residues. V gave up 5 bases and J gave up 3 bases; unmatched junction bases: 3. The CDR3 region is CASSRDRDTEAFF. CDR3 nucleotide sequence: TGTGCCAGCAGTAGAGACAGGGACACTGAAGCTTTCTTT.

The V gene is TRBV20-1, the J gene TRBJ2-5; 8 nucleotides agree with TRBD2. CDR3 length equals 13 residues. The V gene end was trimmed by 2 bases and the J gene end by 11 bases; junction bases not matched to a gene: 10. From germline, CDR1 is DFQATT and CDR2 SNEGSKA (reference sequence). CDR3 nucleotides: TGCAGTGCTAGACGGGAGGGTGTGCGGGAGCAGTACTTC. The encoded protein is CSARREGVREQYF.

The chain links TRBV7-2 to TRBJ2-1, with 11 positions matching TRBD2. Germline CDR1 and CDR2: SGHTA and FQGNSA. V was pared by 0 bases and J by 10 bases, with 11 bases of the junction left unmatched. CDR3 length equals 17 residues. CDR3 coding DNA: TGTGCCAGCAGCTTAGCTGATACTAGCGGGAGTAAGGGAGAGCAGTTCTTC. It codes for CASSLADTSGSKGEQFF.

The CDR3 loop is CASSSAGLEQYF. Written as DNA, the CDR3 is TGCGCCAGCAGCTCCGCAGGGCTCGAGCAGTACTTC. The chain employs TRBV5-1 and TRBJ2-7; perhaps TRBD1 as D (5 bases). CDR3 size: 12 residues. Trimming shortened V by 3 bases and J by 6 bases, and 10 bases separated the two germline ends. Germline CDR1 is SGHRS and CDR2 is YFSETQ.

The V and J genes are TRBV27 and TRBJ1-5; D not resolved. CDR3 size: 14 residues. CDR1 is MNHEY, CDR2 SMNVEV, per germline (reference sequence). The V end lost 6 bases, the J end lost 1 base, and 10 bases lay between the germline ends. The CDR3 protein is CASRSLKSNQPQHF. CDR3 sequence (DNA): TGTGCCAGCAGGTCCCTAAAGAGCAATCAGCCCCAGCATTTT.

This CDR3 reads CASSWTAASTDTQYF. The CDR3 coding sequence is TGTGCCAGCAGCTGGACAGCTGCTAGCACAGATACGCAGTATTTT. The V and J genes are TRBV7-6 and TRBJ2-3, with D tentatively TRBD1 (6 bases). The CDR3 is 15 amino acids. V lost 4 bases and J lost 0, with 11 bases in between. CDR1 SGHVS and CDR2 FNYEAQ come from the germline V gene.

The chain couples TRBV20-1 to TRBJ2-5, with 8 bases matching TRBD2. The V gene end was trimmed by 3 bases and the J gene end by 11 bases; junction bases not matched to a gene: 14. CDR3 size: 14 residues. Germline CDR1 and CDR2: DFQATT and SNEGSKA (reference sequence). Here the CDR3 reads CSASDREGLQEQYF. CDR3 coding DNA: TGCAGTGCTAGTGATCGGGAGGGTCTTCAAGAGCAGTACTTC.

The chain joins TRBV6-5 to TRBJ2-6; the D gene is possibly TRBD1 (6 bases). The V end lost 8 bases, the J end lost 1 base, and 12 bases lay between the germline ends. This CDR3 contains 15 residues. Germline values: CDR1 MNHEY, CDR2 SVGAGI. This CDR3 is CASGRGGSGANVLTF. The CDR3 DNA is TGTGCCAGCGGCAGGGGCGGATCTGGGGCCAACGTCCTGACTTTC.